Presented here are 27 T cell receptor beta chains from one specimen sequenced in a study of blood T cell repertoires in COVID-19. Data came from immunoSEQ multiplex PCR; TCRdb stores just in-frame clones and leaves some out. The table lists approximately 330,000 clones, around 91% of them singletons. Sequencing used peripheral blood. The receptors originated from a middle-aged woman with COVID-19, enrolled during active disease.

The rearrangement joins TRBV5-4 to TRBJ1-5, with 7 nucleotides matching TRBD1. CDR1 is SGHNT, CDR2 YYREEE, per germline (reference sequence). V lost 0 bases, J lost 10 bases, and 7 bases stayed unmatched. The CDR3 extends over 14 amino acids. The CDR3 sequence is CASSLEGGSYPQHF. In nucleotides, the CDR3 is TGTGCCAGCAGCTTGGAAGGGGGCTCGTACCCCCAGCATTTT. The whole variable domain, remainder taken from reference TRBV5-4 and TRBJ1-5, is ETGVTQSPTHLIKTRGQQVTLRCSSQSGHNTVSWYQQALGQGPQFIFQYYREEENGRGNFPPRFSGLQFPNYSSELNVNALELDDSALYLCASSLEGGSYPQHFGDGTRLSIL.

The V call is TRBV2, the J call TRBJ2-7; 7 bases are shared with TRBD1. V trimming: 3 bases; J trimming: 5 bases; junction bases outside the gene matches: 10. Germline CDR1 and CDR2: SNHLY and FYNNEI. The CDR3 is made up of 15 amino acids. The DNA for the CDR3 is TGTGCCAGCAGTGAGGGGCAGGGGGTTCCACACGAGCAGTACTTC. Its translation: CASSEGQGVPHEQYF.

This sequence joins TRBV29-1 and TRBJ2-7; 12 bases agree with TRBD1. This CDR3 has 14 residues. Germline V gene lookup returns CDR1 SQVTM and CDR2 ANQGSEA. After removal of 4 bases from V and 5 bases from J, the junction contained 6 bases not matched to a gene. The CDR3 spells CSVGLGQGANEQYF. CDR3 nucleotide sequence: TGCAGCGTTGGGTTGGGACAGGGGGCGAACGAGCAGTACTTC.

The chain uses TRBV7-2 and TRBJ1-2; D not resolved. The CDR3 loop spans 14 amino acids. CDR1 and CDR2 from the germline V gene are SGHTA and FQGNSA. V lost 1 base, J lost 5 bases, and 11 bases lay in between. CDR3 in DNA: TGTGCCAGCAGCTTAGAAGTAGAAGTATATGGCTACACCTTC. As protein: CASSLEVEVYGYTF.

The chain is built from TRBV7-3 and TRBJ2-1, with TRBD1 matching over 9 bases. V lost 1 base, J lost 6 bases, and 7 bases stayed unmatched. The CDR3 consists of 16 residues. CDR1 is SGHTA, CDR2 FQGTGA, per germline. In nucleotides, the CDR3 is TGTGCCAGCAGCTTAATCCCTATGACAGGGGGCAATGAGCAGTTCTTC. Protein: CASSLIPMTGGNEQFF.

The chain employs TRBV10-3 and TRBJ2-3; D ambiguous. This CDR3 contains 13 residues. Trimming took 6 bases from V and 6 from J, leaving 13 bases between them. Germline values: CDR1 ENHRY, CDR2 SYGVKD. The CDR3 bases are TGTGCCATCAGGACTGGAGAGTTGGATACGCAGTATTTT. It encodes CAIRTGELDTQYF.

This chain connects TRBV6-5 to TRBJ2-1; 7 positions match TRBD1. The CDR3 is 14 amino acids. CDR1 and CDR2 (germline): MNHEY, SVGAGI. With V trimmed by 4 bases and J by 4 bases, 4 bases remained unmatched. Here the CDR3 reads CASSFDRDYNEQFF. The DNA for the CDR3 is TGTGCCAGCAGTTTCGACAGGGATTACAATGAGCAGTTCTTC.

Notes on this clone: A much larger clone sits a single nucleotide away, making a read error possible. The CDR3 DNA reads TGTGCCAGCAGCGACAGGGGCTCTGGAAACACCATATATTTT. Translation gives CASSDRGSGNTIYF. The V and J genes are TRBV7-2 and TRBJ1-3; 8 bases map to TRBD1. Germline V gene lookup returns CDR1 SGHTA and CDR2 FQGNSA. Trimming took 5 bases from V and 0 from J; bases not matched to a gene: 0. This CDR3 contains 14 residues.

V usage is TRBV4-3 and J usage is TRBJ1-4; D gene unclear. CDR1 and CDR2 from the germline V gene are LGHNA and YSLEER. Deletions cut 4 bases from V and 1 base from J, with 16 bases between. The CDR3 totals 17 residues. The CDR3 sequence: CASSRPSRERTNEKLFF. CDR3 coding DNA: TGCGCCAGCAGCCGACCATCCCGGGAGAGAACTAATGAAAAACTGTTTTTT.

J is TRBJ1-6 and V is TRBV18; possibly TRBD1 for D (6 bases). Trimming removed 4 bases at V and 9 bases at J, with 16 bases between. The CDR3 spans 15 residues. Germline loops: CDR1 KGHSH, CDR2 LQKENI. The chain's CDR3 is CASSQGDLIGSPLHF. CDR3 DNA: TGTGCCAGCTCACAGGGGGATTTGATCGGTTCACCCCTCCACTTT.

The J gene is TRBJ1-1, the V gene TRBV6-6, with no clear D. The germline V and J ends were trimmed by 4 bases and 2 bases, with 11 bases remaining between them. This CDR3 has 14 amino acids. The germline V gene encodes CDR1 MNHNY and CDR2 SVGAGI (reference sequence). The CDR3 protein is CASSSPQTNTEAFF. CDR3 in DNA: TGTGCCAGCAGTTCGCCCCAGACAAACACTGAAGCTTTCTTT.

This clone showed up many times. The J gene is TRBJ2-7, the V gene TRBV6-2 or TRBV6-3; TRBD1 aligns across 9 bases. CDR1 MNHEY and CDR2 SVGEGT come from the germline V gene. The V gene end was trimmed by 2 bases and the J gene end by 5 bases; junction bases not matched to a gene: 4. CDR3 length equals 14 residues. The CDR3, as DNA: TGTGCCAGCAGTTACGAGACAGGGGGAAACGAGCAGTACTTC. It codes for CASSYETGGNEQYF.

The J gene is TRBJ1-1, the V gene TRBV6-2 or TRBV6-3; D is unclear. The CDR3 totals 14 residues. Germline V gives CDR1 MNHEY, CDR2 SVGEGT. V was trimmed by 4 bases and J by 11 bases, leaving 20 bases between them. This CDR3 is CASSSLRPGGGAFF. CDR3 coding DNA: TGTGCCAGCAGTTCCCTCCGACCGGGCGGAGGGGCTTTCTTT.

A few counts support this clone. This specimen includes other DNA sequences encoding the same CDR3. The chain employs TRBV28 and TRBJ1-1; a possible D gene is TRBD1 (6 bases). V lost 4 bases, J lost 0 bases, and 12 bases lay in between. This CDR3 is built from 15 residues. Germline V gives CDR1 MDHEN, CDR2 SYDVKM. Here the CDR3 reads CASSWTQGLNTEAFF. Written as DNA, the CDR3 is TGTGCCAGCAGTTGGACACAGGGCCTGAACACTGAAGCTTTCTTT.

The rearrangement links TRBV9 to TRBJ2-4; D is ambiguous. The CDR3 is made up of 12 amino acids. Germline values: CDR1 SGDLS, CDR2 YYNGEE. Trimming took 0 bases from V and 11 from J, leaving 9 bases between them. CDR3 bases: TGTGCCAGCAGCGTAGGCTCCAGTGTTCAGTACTTC. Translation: CASSVGSSVQYF.

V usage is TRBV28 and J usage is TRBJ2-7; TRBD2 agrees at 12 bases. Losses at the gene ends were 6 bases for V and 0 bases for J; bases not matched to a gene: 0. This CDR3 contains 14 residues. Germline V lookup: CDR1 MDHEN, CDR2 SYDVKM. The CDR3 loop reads CASRTSGSSYEQYF. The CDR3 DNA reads TGTGCCAGCAGGACTAGCGGGAGCTCCTACGAGCAGTACTTC. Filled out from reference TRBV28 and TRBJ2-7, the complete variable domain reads DVKVTQSSRYLVKRTGEKVFLECVQDMDHENMFWYRQDPGLGLRLIYFSYDVKMKEKGDIPEGYSVSREKKERFSLILESASTNQTSMYLCASRTSGSSYEQYFGPGTRLTVT.

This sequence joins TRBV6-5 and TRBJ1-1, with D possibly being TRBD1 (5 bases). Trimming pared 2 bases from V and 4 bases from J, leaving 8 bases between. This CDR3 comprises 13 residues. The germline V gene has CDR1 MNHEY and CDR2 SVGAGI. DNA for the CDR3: TGTGCCAGCAGTTACCACGGGGGCACTGAAGCTTTCTTT. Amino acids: CASSYHGGTEAFF.

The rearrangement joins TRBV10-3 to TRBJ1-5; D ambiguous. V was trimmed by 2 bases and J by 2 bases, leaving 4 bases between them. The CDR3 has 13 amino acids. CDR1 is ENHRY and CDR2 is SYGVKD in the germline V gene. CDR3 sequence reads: CAISEEGNQPQHF. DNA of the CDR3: TGTGCCATCAGTGAGGAGGGCAATCAGCCCCAGCATTTT.

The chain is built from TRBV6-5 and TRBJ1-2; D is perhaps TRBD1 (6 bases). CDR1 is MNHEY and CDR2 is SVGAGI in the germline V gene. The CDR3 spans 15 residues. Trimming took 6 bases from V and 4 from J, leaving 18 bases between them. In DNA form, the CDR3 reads TGTGCCAGCAGACTAACGGACAGAACCGGCTATGGCTACACCTTC. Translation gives CASRLTDRTGYGYTF.

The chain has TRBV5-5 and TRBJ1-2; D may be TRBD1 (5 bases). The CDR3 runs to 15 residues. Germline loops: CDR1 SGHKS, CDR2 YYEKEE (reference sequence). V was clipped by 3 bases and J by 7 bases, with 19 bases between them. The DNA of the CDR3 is TGTGCCAGCAGCTATTGGTGCAGGGAAATGACTGGCTACACCTTC. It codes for CASSYWCREMTGYTF.

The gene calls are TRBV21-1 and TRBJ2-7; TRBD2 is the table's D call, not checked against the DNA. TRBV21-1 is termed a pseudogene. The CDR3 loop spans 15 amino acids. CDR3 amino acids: CASSEHGTSMYEQYF. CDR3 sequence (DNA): TGTGCCAGCAGCGAACATGGGACTAGCATGTACGAGCAGTACTTC.

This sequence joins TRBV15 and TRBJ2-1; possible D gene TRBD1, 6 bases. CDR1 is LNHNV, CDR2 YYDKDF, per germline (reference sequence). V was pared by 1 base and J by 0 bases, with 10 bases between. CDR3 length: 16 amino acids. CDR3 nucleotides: TGTGCCACCAGCAGAGGGGACATTAGCTCCTACAATGAGCAGTTCTTC. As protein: CATSRGDISSYNEQFF.

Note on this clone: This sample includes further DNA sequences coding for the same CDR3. CDR3 sequence: CASSLARGTDTQYF. The CDR3, as DNA: TGTGCCAGCAGCTTAGCTAGGGGGACAGATACGCAGTATTTT. The gene calls are TRBV7-2 and TRBJ2-3; tentative D call: TRBD1 (6 bases). CDR1 is SGHTA, CDR2 FQGNSA, per germline. The CDR3 contains 14 residues. V was cut by 0 bases and J by 3 bases, with 7 bases left in between.

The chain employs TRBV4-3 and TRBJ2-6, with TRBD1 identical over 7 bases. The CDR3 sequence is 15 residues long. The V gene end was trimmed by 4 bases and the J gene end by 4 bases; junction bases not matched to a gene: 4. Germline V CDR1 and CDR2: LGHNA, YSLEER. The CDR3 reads CASSPTGTGANVLTF. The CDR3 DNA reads TGCGCCAGCAGCCCGACAGGGACCGGGGCCAACGTCCTGACTTTC.

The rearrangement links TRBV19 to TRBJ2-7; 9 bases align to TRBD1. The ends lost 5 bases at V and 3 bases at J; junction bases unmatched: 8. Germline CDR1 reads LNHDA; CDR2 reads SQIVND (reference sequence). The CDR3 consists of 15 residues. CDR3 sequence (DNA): TGTGCCAGTAGTTCCACGGGACAGGGAAACTACGAGCAGTACTTC. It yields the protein CASSSTGQGNYEQYF. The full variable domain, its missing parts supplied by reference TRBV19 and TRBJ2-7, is DGGITQSPKYLFRKEGQNVTLSCEQNLNHDAMYWYRQDPGQGLRLIYYSQIVNDFQKGDIAEGYSVSREKKESFPLTVTSAQKNPTAFYLCASSSTGQGNYEQYFGPGTRLTVT.

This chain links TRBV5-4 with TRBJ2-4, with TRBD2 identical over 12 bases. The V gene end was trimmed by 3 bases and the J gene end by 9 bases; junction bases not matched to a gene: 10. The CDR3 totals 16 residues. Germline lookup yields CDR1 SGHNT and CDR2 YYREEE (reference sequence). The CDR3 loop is CASSSEGLAGGGIQYF. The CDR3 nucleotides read TGTGCCAGCAGCTCAGAGGGACTAGCGGGCGGTGGCATTCAGTACTTC.

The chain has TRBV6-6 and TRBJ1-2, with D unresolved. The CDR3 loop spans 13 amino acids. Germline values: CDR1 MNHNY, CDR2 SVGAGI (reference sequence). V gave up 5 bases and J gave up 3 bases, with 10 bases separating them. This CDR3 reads CASSTQEDYGYTF. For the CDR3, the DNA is TGTGCCAGCAGTACCCAGGAGGACTATGGCTACACCTTC.